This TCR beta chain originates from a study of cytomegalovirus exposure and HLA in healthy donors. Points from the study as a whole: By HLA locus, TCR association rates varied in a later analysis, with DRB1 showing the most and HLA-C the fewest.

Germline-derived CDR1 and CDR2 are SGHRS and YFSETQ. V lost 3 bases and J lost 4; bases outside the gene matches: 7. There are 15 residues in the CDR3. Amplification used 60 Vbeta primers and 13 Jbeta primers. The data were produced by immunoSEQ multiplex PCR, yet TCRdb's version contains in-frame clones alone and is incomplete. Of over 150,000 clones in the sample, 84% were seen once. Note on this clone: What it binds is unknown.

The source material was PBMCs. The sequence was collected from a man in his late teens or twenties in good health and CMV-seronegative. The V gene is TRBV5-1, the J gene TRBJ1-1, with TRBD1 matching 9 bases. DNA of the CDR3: TGCGCCAGCAGCTCCGGGACAGGGTTGGGCACTGAAGCTTTCTTT. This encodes CASSSGTGLGTEAFF.